A single sample gave rise to the 27 T cell receptor beta chains below, sequenced in a study of vaccination and CD4 T cells after COVID-19 (dated by TCRdb to 2021 to 2024). The library relied on PCR. The sequencer listed for this sample is Illumina iSeq 100. TCRdb trimmed the raw reads at Q25, called clones with MiXCR and kept productive beta chains. Every distinct CDR3 protein forms one entry, paired with its most common genes and DNA. The sample table holds about 15,000 distinct CDR3 sequences, of which 66% were seen once. The ten biggest clones cover 0.95% to 1.2% of the sample. The sample was CD4+ T cells from blood, taken after SARS-CoV-2 vaccination. The receptors stem from a human donor who had recovered from COVID-19.

CDR3 sequence (DNA): TGCAGTGCCCTCATAGGGAGACAGGGCAACTACGAGCAGTACTTC. This sequence encodes CSALIGRQGNYEQYF. The V call is TRBV20-1, the J call TRBJ2-7; 7 positions agree with TRBD1. Germline loops: CDR1 DFQATT, CDR2 SNEGSKA (reference sequence). CDR3 size: 15 residues. The trim removed 6 bases at V and 3 bases at J, leaving 14 bases unmatched.

This chain uses TRBV7-9 with TRBJ1-6; D not resolved. The V and J ends lost 3 bases and 9 bases respectively, with 3 bases between them. CDR1 SEHNR and CDR2 FQNEAQ come from the germline V gene (reference sequence). The CDR3 is 11 amino acids. This chain's CDR3 is CASSFGSPLHF. The CDR3 DNA reads TGTGCCAGCAGCTTTGGTTCACCCCTCCACTTT.

The chain employs TRBV2 and TRBJ2-5, with D hard to call. This CDR3 region has 12 residues. Germline CDR1 reads SNHLY; CDR2 reads FYNNEI. V lost 7 bases, J lost 0 bases, and 6 bases lay in between. The CDR3 sequence: CASNLYQETQYF. The CDR3 DNA reads as TGTGCCAGCAACCTCTACCAAGAGACCCAGTACTTC.

V usage is TRBV2 and J usage is TRBJ2-7; the D gene is possibly TRBD1 (5 bases). The CDR3 totals 14 residues. Germline loops: CDR1 SNHLY, CDR2 FYNNEI. Trimming took off 6 bases at V and 0 bases at J, with 12 bases between the two ends. CDR3 sequence (DNA): TGTGCCAGCAGGGACGACAGAGACTCCTACGAGCAGTACTTC. Residues: CASRDDRDSYEQYF.

The gene calls are TRBV2 and TRBJ2-7; TRBD2 aligns across 8 bases. J gave up 2 bases and V 6 bases, and 3 bases lay outside the gene matches. Germline lookup yields CDR1 SNHLY and CDR2 FYNNEI. CDR3 size: 13 residues. This CDR3 is CASRVAGTYEQYF. The CDR3 DNA reads TGTGCCAGCAGGGTAGCGGGAACCTACGAGCAGTACTTC.

The chain employs TRBV27 and TRBJ1-6; tentative D call: TRBD1 (6 bases). CDR3 length: 14 amino acids. Between the trimmed V and J ends, which lost 2 bases and 10 bases, there was a span of 12 bases. Germline loops: CDR1 MNHEY, CDR2 SMNVEV (reference sequence). In DNA form, the CDR3 reads TGTGCCAGCAGTTTAGGGGGCTGGGGGTCACCCCTCCACTTT. Amino acids: CASSLGGWGSPLHF.

This clonotype appeared once. The CDR3 bases are TGTGCCAGCAGGCTTTTCCAGGCCTCCTACGAGCAGTACTTC. Protein: CASRLFQASYEQYF. The rearrangement uses TRBV11-1 and TRBJ2-7, with D unclear. The germline CDR1 and CDR2 sequences are SGHAT and FQDESV (reference sequence). The CDR3 covers 14 residues. Trimming cost V 6 bases and J 0 bases, with 12 bases left between them.

The table lists this clonotype with a few counts. This rearrangement joins TRBV19 to TRBJ2-7; possibly TRBD1 for D (6 bases). V lost 6 bases and J lost 5, with 17 bases in between. Germline V gives CDR1 LNHDA, CDR2 SQIVND (reference sequence). The CDR3 covers 14 residues. The CDR3 loop is CASSDRQVPHEQYF. CDR3 coding DNA: TGTGCCAGTAGCGATCGACAGGTTCCCCACGAGCAGTACTTC.

This chain joins TRBV20-1 and TRBJ1-1; D perhaps matches TRBD1 (5 bases). Germline V gene data show CDR1 as DFQATT and CDR2 as SNEGSKA (reference sequence). The germline V and J ends were trimmed by 3 bases and 6 bases, with 17 bases remaining between them. The CDR3 is 14 residues long. CDR3 protein: CSARIGFAGAEAFF. DNA for the CDR3: TGCAGTGCTAGGATCGGGTTCGCGGGGGCTGAAGCTTTCTTT.

This clonotype was seen more than once but under ten times. The gene calls are TRBV20-1 and TRBJ1-6, with D uncertain. V gave up 6 bases and J gave up 7 bases, with 19 bases separating them. This CDR3 is built from 15 residues. Germline lookup yields CDR1 DFQATT and CDR2 SNEGSKA (reference sequence). Written as DNA, the CDR3 is TGCAGTGCGCCGACTCGACGAGTGGACAATTCACCCCTCCACTTT. It specifies CSAPTRRVDNSPLHF.

This clonotype was recorded only once. This rearrangement joins TRBV27 to TRBJ1-2; D may be TRBD1 (5 bases). Trimming took off 5 bases at V and 4 bases at J, with 17 bases between the two ends. Germline CDR1 MNHEY, CDR2 SMNVEV (reference sequence). The CDR3 consists of 15 residues. The DNA for the CDR3 is TGTGCCAGCAGTCCCCAGACGGGGACCCTCTATGGCTACACCTTC. It encodes CASSPQTGTLYGYTF.

A few counts support this clonotype. This chain uses TRBV6-2 or TRBV6-3 with TRBJ2-7, with 14 bases matching TRBD2. The ends lost 6 bases at V and 4 bases at J; junction bases unmatched: 11. The CDR3 is made up of 17 amino acids. From germline, CDR1 is MNHEY and CDR2 SVGEGT. In DNA, the CDR3 is TGTGCCAGCAGCATACAGTCGGGACTAGCGGGGGAGTACGAGCAGTACTTC. It translates to CASSIQSGLAGEYEQYF.

This clonotype was counted a few times. The chain has TRBV7-9 and TRBJ2-3; 10 nucleotides align to TRBD2. Germline-derived CDR1 and CDR2 are SEHNR and FQNEAQ (reference sequence). The CDR3 is made up of 16 amino acids. J gave up 3 bases and V 2 bases, and 5 bases lay outside the gene matches. Here the CDR3 reads CASSLLAGVSTDTQYF. The CDR3 bases are TGTGCCAGCAGCTTACTAGCGGGAGTGTCAACAGATACGCAGTATTTT.

CDR3 coding DNA: TGTGCCAGCAGCCAGTGGACAGGGGGCACTGGGGAGCTGTTTTTT. Its protein is CASSQWTGGTGELFF. This chain joins TRBV7-9 and TRBJ2-2, with 11 bases lining up with TRBD1. Trimming at V came to 5 bases and at J to 8 bases, leaving 7 bases not matched to a gene. This CDR3 is 15 amino acids long. Germline values: CDR1 SEHNR, CDR2 FQNEAQ (reference sequence).

J is TRBJ2-6 and V is TRBV2; 9 bases are shared with TRBD1. CDR1 and CDR2 (germline): SNHLY, FYNNEI. CDR3 length: 17 amino acids. Trimming at V came to 8 bases and at J to 2 bases, leaving 10 bases not matched to a gene. The DNA for the CDR3 is TGTGCCAGCGGTAGGACAGGGGATCTCACTGGGGCCAACGTCCTGACTTTC. The encoded protein is CASGRTGDLTGANVLTF.

The genes are TRBV11-3 and TRBJ2-2; 14 nucleotides match TRBD2. This CDR3 is built from 18 residues. Germline CDR1 SGHNT, CDR2 YENEEA. Trimming removed 4 bases from V and 7 bases from J; junction bases left unmatched: 11. CDR3 coding DNA: TGTGCCAGCAGCTCTCACTTCGGGACTAGCGGGAGTGGCGGGGAGCTGTTTTTT. This gives the protein CASSSHFGTSGSGGELFF.

The chain recombines TRBV2 with TRBJ1-5; D remains ambiguous. CDR1 is SNHLY, CDR2 FYNNEI, per germline. CDR3 length equals 11 residues. V was trimmed by 0 bases and J by 11 bases, leaving 5 bases between them. CDR3 sequence reads: CASSEAGAQHF. CDR3 bases: TGTGCCAGCAGTGAAGCTGGGGCCCAGCATTTT.

The V gene is TRBV7-6, the J gene TRBJ2-5; D is perhaps TRBD2 (6 bases). V was trimmed by 5 bases and J by 3 bases, leaving 25 bases between them. Germline V gene lookup returns CDR1 SGHVS and CDR2 FNYEAQ. CDR3 length equals 18 residues. The CDR3 here is CASSISRRSVSGEETQYF. CDR3 nucleotide sequence: TGTGCCAGCAGCATTAGTAGGAGGAGCGTTAGCGGCGAAGAGACCCAGTACTTC.

The V call is TRBV7-2, the J call TRBJ2-3, with D maybe TRBD2 (6 bases). Germline-derived CDR1 and CDR2 are SGHTA and FQGNSA. The V gene lost 6 bases and the J gene lost 2 bases, with 15 bases spanning the gap. The CDR3 is 15 amino acids. Written as DNA, the CDR3 is TGTGCCAGCAGGGGACTCGTTCAAATCACAGATACGCAGTATTTT. Translating gives CASRGLVQITDTQYF.

The V call is TRBV12-3 or TRBV12-4, the J call TRBJ1-5; the D gene is possibly TRBD1 (5 bases). The CDR3 contains 14 residues. Trimming pared 5 bases from V and 2 bases from J, leaving 10 bases between. The CDR3 DNA follows: TGTGCCAGCAGTCTCCGGGACCGCAATCAGCCCCAGCATTTT. Protein product: CASSLRDRNQPQHF.

V usage is TRBV29-1 and J usage is TRBJ2-2; D is ambiguous. The germline V gene encodes CDR1 SQVTM and CDR2 ANQGSEA. There are 12 residues in the CDR3. With 6 bases removed from V and 1 base from J, the gap between germline ends came to 6 bases. DNA of the CDR3: TGCAGCGTGGGTGGGAACACCGGGGAGCTGTTTTTT. Protein sequence: CSVGGNTGELFF.

This chain links TRBV5-5 with TRBJ1-2; unclear D gene. CDR1 is SGHKS and CDR2 is YYEKEE in the germline V gene (reference sequence). This CDR3 has 14 residues. V was clipped by 0 bases and J by 5 bases, with 11 bases between them. CDR3: CASSLGAETYGYTF. CDR3 DNA: TGTGCCAGCAGCTTGGGTGCAGAAACTTATGGCTACACCTTC.

This clonotype has more than one count but fewer than ten. This chain connects TRBV28 to TRBJ1-5, with D possibly matching TRBD1 (6 bases). Germline V gene lookup returns CDR1 MDHEN and CDR2 SYDVKM. V was shortened by 2 bases and J by 1 base, with 12 bases between the two germline ends. The CDR3 sequence is 16 residues long. The CDR3 DNA is TGTGCCAGCAGTTTAAGGGGGGGTGCGAGCAATCAGCCCCAGCATTTT. Protein: CASSLRGGASNQPQHF.

J is TRBJ2-3 and V is TRBV28; no definite D call. V shed 5 bases and J shed 5 bases, with 17 bases lying between them. The CDR3 length is 15 residues. Germline V gene lookup returns CDR1 MDHEN and CDR2 SYDVKM. In nucleotides, the CDR3 is TGTGCCAGCAGTCCCCAGCCTGCCCACGGAGATACGCAGTATTTT. It yields the protein CASSPQPAHGDTQYF.

The gene calls are TRBV6-1 and TRBJ2-2, with 9 bases matching TRBD2. Germline-derived CDR1 and CDR2 are MNHNS and SASEGT. The CDR3 totals 15 residues. J gave up 1 base and V 6 bases, and 3 bases lay outside the gene matches. The CDR3 is CASRLTSGNTGELFF. The CDR3 bases are TGTGCCAGCAGACTGACTAGCGGGAACACCGGGGAGCTGTTTTTT.

This clonotype was detected a few times. This chain connects TRBV18 to TRBJ1-2, with D perhaps TRBD1 (5 bases). CDR3 length: 13 amino acids. Trimming stripped 5 bases from V and 7 bases from J, with 14 bases between. Germline assignment: CDR1 KGHSH and CDR2 LQKENI. The CDR3 DNA reads TGTGCCAGCTCAGAAGAACAGGAGTCTGGCTACACCTTC. It codes for CASSEEQESGYTF.

This clonotype was observed a handful of times. The CDR3 region has the DNA TGTGCCAGCAGTGCCTTGACAGGGATCGATCAGCCCCAGCATTTT. This codes for CASSALTGIDQPQHF. The rearrangement links TRBV6-1 to TRBJ1-5; 7 positions agree with TRBD1. Unmatched junction bases numbered 8, after V lost 4 bases and J lost 5 bases. CDR3 length: 15 amino acids. CDR1 MNHNS and CDR2 SASEGT come from the germline V gene.